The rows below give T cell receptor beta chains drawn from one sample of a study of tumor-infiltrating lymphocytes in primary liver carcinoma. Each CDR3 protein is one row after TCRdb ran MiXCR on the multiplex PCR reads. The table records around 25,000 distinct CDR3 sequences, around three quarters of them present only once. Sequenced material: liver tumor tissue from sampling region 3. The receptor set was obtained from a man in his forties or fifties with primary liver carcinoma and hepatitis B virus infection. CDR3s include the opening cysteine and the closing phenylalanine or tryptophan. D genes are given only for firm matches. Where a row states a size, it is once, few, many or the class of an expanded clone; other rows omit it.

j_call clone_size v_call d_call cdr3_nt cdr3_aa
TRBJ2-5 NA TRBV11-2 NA TGTGCCAACAGCCAAACTCCTGGCGGAGGGAAAGAGACCCGATACTTC CANSQTPGGGKETRYF
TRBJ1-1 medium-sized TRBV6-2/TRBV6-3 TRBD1 TGTGCCAGCAGACGAGGGACAGGGCCCACTGAAGCTTTCTTT CASRRGTGPTEAFF
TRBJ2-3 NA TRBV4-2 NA TGTGCCAGCAGCCAAGTGGTGCTTCTAGCAGGAGCGACAGATACGCAGTGTTTT CASSQVVLLAGATDTQCF
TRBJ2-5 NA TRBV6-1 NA TGTGCCAGCAGTCGGGAGCCGGATGAGACCCATTACTTC CASSREPDETHYF
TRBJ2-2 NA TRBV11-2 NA TGTGCCAGCACATTAACATTAGGAGGGGCGAACGCCGGGGAGCTGTTTTTT CASTLTLGGANAGELFF
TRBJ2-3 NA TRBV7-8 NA TGTGACAGCAGTCCAGGTGCGGGATTGGGGGATACGCAGTATTTT CDSSPGAGLGDTQYF
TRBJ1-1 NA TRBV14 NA TGTGCCAGCAGCCAAGTTGGCAAGGGAGGGAACACTGAGGCTTTCTTT CASSQVGKGGNTEAFF
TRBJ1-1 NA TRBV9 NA TGTGCCAGCAGCCCCAACTCAGGGGACACTGAAGCTTTCTTT CASSPNSGDTEAFF
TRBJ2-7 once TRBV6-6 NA TGTGCCATCAGTTATCCAGAGGCAAACGAGCAATACTTC CAISYPEANEQYF
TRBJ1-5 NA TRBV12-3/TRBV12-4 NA TGTGCCAGCAGTCTTGCGCAAGGAAGCAATCAGCCGCAGCATTTT CASSLAQGSNQPQHF
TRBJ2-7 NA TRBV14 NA TGTGCCAGCAGCCAATATAAAGCTAGCGTGACGACCTACGAGCATTACTTC CASSQYKASVTTYEHYF
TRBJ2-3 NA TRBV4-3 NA TGTGCCAGCAGCCATAAGATGAGTTTTTACGGCACAGGTACGCAGTATTTT CASSHKMSFYGTGTQYF
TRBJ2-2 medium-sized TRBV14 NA TGTGCCAGCAGCCACAGAAGGACGGGACTCACCGGGGAGCTGTTTTTT CASSHRRTGLTGELFF
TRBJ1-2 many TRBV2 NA TGTGCCAGCAGGAGACTGGTACTGGGGTTTGGCTACACCTTC CASRRLVLGFGYTF
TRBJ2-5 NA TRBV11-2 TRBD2 TGTGCCGGCGGCCAAACTCCCTGCGGGGGGAAAGAGACCCAGTACTTC CAGGQTPCGGKETQYF
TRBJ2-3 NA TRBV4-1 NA TGCGCCAGCAGCCAAATCGCGAGCGTCCCAGATACGCAGTATTTT CASSQIASVPDTQYF
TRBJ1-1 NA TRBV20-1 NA TGCAGTGCTAGTAGTCTCCTAGCGGCCAGTGAAGCTTTCTTT CSASSLLAASEAFF
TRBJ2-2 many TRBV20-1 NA TGCAGTTCCTATCGGGGAGACACCGGGGAGCTGTTTTTT CSSYRGDTGELFF
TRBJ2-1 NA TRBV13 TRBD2 TGTACCAGCAGCATAGCGGGGGAGTACAATGAGCAGTTCTTC CTSSIAGEYNEQFF
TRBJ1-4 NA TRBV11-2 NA TGTGCCAGCAGCAATACTCCAGAAGGAACAAATGAAAACCTGTTTTTT CASSNTPEGTNENLFF
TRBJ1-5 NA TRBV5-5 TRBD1 TGTGCCAGCAGCTTGGGACAGGGCCGTAATCAGCCCCAGCATTTT CASSLGQGRNQPQHF
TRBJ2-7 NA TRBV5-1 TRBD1 TGCGCCAGCAGCTTAAGGGATAGGGGGCTGTACAAGCAGTACTTC CASSLRDRGLYKQYF
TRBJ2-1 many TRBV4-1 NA TGCGCCAGCAGCCCGCTCGGTAACAACAATGAGCAGTTCTTC CASSPLGNNNEQFF
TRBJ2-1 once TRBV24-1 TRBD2 TGTACCACCAGTGATCAGTACGGGAGGTTTGGGAATGAGGAGTTCTTC CTTSDQYGRFGNEEFF
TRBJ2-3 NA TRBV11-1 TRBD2 TGTGCCAGTAGTGAAGGCGGGGGTTTGACAGAAACGCAGTATTTT CASSEGGGLTETQYF
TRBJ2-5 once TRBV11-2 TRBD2 TGTGCCAGAAGCCAAACTCCTGGCGGGGGGAATGAGACACAATACTTC CARSQTPGGGNETQYF
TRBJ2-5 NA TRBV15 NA TGTGCCACCAGCAGAGATGGCCTCGTCAGGGAGACCCAGTACTTC CATSRDGLVRETQYF
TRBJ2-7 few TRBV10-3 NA TGTGCCATCAGTGAGACCCGTACAGGAGGGTACGAGCAGTACTTC CAISETRTGGYEQYF
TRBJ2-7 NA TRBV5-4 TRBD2 TGTGCCAGCAGCCCTGGACTAGCCGAAGCCTGCGAGGAGTACTTC CASSPGLAEACEEYF
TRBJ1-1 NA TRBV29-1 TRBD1 TGCAGCCTGCACAGGGGGGATATGAACACTGAAGCTTTCTTT CSLHRGDMNTEAFF
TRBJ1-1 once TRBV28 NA TGTGCCAGCAGTGCTCGGACATGGACGTTTTTGTCTTTCTTT CASSARTWTFLSFF
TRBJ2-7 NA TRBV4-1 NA TGCGCCAGCAGTCAAGTCCCGTCCTACGAGCAGTATTTC CASSQVPSYEQYF
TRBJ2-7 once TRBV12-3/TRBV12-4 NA TGTGCCAATAGCCGAGGGACTGGGGGACCCTACGAGCAGTACTTC CANSRGTGGPYEQYF
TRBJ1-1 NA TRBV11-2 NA TGTGTCAGCAGGTGGGGGGGACGGACCGAAGCTTTCTTT CVSRWGGRTEAFF
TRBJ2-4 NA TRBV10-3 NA TGTGCCATCAGTGAGTCGATAGGGTCACTTCAAGCTGAAAACATTCAGTACTTC CAISESIGSLQAENIQYF
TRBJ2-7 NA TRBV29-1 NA TGCAGCGTTGTTTTAACGGGAGCATTTTACGAGCGGTACTTC CSVVLTGAFYERYF
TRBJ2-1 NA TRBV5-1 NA TGCGCCAGCAACTTGTGGCGAGCGGAATACAATGAGCAGTTCTTC CASNLWRAEYNEQFF
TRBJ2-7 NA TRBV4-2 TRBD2 TGTGTCAGCAATGGGAAACCGGGACTAGCGGGAGGGCCACACGAGCAGTACTTC CVSNGKPGLAGGPHEQYF
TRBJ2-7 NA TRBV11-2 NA TGTACCAGCAGCGGGGGACAGGGAGTTGTGCATGAGCAGTACTTC CTSSGGQGVVHEQYF
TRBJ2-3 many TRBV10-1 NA TGCGCCAGCAGTGAGCAGGGGAGCAGGGATACGCAGTATTTT CASSEQGSRDTQYF
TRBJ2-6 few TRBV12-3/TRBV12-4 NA TGTGCCAGCACCTTTATTAACGGATTCCTCTCTGGGGCCAACGCTCTGACTTTC CASTFINGFLSGANALTF
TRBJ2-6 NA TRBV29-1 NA TGCAGCATTCAAGGAACTGGGGCCAGCTTCCAGACTTTC CSIQGTGASFQTF
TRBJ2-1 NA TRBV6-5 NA TGTGGCAGCAGCGCACTAGTGGGAATAGACAATGAGCAGTTTTTC CGSSALVGIDNEQFF